This T cell receptor beta chain was sequenced during a study of blood T cell repertoires in COVID-19. The overall study: There were acute and convalescent COVID-19 samples, and they came from the United States, Italy and Spain. Sources were T cells, B-cell-depleted T cells, or PBMCs; the material itself was cDNA or gDNA.

Per the original methods: Estimation of nucleated cell counts relied on the amplification of reference gene primers. Sequencing used immunoSEQ multiplex PCR; TCRdb keeps in-frame clones, though not all of them. That table furnishes V, J and clone size, whereas the DNA furnished D and trimming. The sample contains some 100,000 clones, around four fifths of which appear only once. The CDR3 is 15 residues long. With 4 bases removed from V and 2 bases from J, the gap between germline ends came to 14 bases. Germline V lookup: CDR1 GTSNPN, CDR2 SVGIG (reference sequence). The receptor was isolated from a woman between 65 and 79 years old with acute or convalescent COVID-19. The V and J genes are TRBV30 and TRBJ2-2; tentative D call: TRBD1 (6 bases). Sequences were obtained from peripheral blood. The CDR3 sequence: CAWTPGAGNTGELFF. Written as DNA, the CDR3 is TGTGCCTGGACGCCAGGGGCAGGAAACACCGGGGAGCTGTTTTTT. The complete variable domain, with remaining parts taken from reference TRBV30 and TRBJ2-2, reads SQTIHQWPATLVQPVGSPLSLECTVEGTSNPNLYWYRQAAGRGLQLLFYSVGIGQISSEVPQNLSASRPQDRQFILSSKKLLLSDSGFYLCAWTPGAGNTGELFFGEGSRLTVL.